Listed below are T cell receptor beta chains from one sample, sequenced in a study of CD8 T cells in ankylosing spondylitis. Each CDR3 protein gets one entry after TCRdb re-called the 5' RACE reads with MiXCR. The sample lists tens of thousands of distinct CDR3 sequences; 6.2% were seen once. The sequencing input was synovial fluid, either unsorted or a sorted T cell fraction (not recorded which). The source is a male donor with ankylosing spondylitis. Each CDR3 is given with its conserved first and last residue. Fields, in order: CDR3 length, clone size, V gene, D gene, J gene, CDR3 DNA, CDR3 protein. D genes are given only for firm matches. Clone size is given for some rows only: seen once, a few or many times, or a class if the clone is expanded.

len: 14
abundance: few
v_gene: TRBV20-1
d_gene: TRBD2
j_gene: TRBJ2-1
CDR3nt: TGCAGTGCTCCCCGGACTAGCGGGAGGCCCCTGGGAGTCTTC
CDR3aa: CSAPRTSGRPLGVF

len: 15
abundance: many
v_gene: TRBV28
d_gene: TRBD1
j_gene: TRBJ1-6
CDR3nt: TGTGCCAGCAGGCCTCGGGACAGGGTTCGTTCACCCCTCCACTTT
CDR3aa: CASRPRDRVRSPLHF

len: 12
abundance: few
v_gene: TRBV13
d_gene: NA
j_gene: TRBJ1-2
CDR3nt: TGTGCCAGCAGCTGGGGAGGCGATGGCTACACCTTC
CDR3aa: CASSWGGDGYTF

len: 16
abundance: medium-sized
v_gene: TRBV10-3
d_gene: TRBD2
j_gene: TRBJ2-3
CDR3nt: TGTGCCATCAGTTTGGGAGGGCCTCCCCAATCGGATACGCAGTATTTT
CDR3aa: CAISLGGPPQSDTQYF

len: 13
abundance: NA
v_gene: TRBV2
d_gene: TRBD1
j_gene: TRBJ1-2
CDR3nt: TGTGCCAGCAGTCCTCAGGGGGCATATGGCTACACCTTC
CDR3aa: CASSPQGAYGYTF

len: 10
abundance: many
v_gene: TRBV20-1
d_gene: NA
j_gene: TRBJ1-5
CDR3nt: TGCAGTGTTCGCAATCAGCCCCAGCATTTT
CDR3aa: CSVRNQPQHF

len: 15
abundance: many
v_gene: TRBV7-3
d_gene: NA
j_gene: TRBJ2-1
CDR3nt: TGTGCCAGCAGCTTGGAAAGGCTAGCAGTTAATGAGCAGTTCTTC
CDR3aa: CASSLERLAVNEQFF

len: 15
abundance: few
v_gene: TRBV6-5
d_gene: NA
j_gene: TRBJ2-7
CDR3nt: TGTGCCAGCAGTTACGGGGGGGCATCGTCCTACGAGCAGTACTTC
CDR3aa: CASSYGGASSYEQYF

len: 17
abundance: few
v_gene: TRBV5-1
d_gene: TRBD2
j_gene: TRBJ2-2
CDR3nt: TGCGCCAGCAGCTTGGGAATTGAACTAGCGGGAGCCGGGGAGCTGTTTTTT
CDR3aa: CASSLGIELAGAGELFF

len: 15
abundance: many
v_gene: TRBV7-9
d_gene: NA
j_gene: TRBJ2-1
CDR3nt: TGTGCCAGCAGCTTAATTCCGACGTTAGACAATGAGCAGTTCTTC
CDR3aa: CASSLIPTLDNEQFF

len: 15
abundance: many
v_gene: TRBV7-3
d_gene: NA
j_gene: TRBJ1-1
CDR3nt: TGTGCCAGCAGCTTATCCGGATCCGGGAACACTGAAGCTTTCTTT
CDR3aa: CASSLSGSGNTEAFF

len: 16
abundance: many
v_gene: TRBV6-2/TRBV6-3
d_gene: NA
j_gene: TRBJ1-2
CDR3nt: TGTGCCAGCAGTTACTCCCCGGACTCTTTCAACTATGGCTACACCTTC
CDR3aa: CASSYSPDSFNYGYTF

len: 14
abundance: NA
v_gene: TRBV11-2
d_gene: NA
j_gene: TRBJ2-7
CDR3nt: TGTGCCAGCAGCTTTGGACCGTCGGCCTACGAGCAGTACTTC
CDR3aa: CASSFGPSAYEQYF

len: 17
abundance: many
v_gene: TRBV7-2
d_gene: TRBD2
j_gene: TRBJ2-5
CDR3nt: TGTGCCAGCAGCTTAAGAGTAGTTACTAGCGGGAGTGAGACCCAGTACTTC
CDR3aa: CASSLRVVTSGSETQYF

len: 14
abundance: few
v_gene: TRBV29-1
d_gene: NA
j_gene: TRBJ1-2
CDR3nt: TGCAGCGTTAGACTATCGTATCCTAACTATGGCTACACCTTC
CDR3aa: CSVRLSYPNYGYTF

len: 16
abundance: NA
v_gene: TRBV20-1
d_gene: TRBD1
j_gene: TRBJ1-5
CDR3nt: TGCAGTGCTAGAGAACTATCTGGGACAGTCAATCAGCCCCAGCATTTT
CDR3aa: CSARELSGTVNQPQHF

len: 15
abundance: many
v_gene: TRBV7-2
d_gene: TRBD2
j_gene: TRBJ2-1
CDR3nt: TGTGCCAGCAGCTTAGTGCGTTGGAGCGGGGGGGGTCAGTTCTTC
CDR3aa: CASSLVRWSGGGQFF

len: 14
abundance: many
v_gene: TRBV29-1
d_gene: TRBD1
j_gene: TRBJ2-5
CDR3nt: TGCAGCGTGGATAAGACAGGGACGGGGGAGACCCAGTACTTC
CDR3aa: CSVDKTGTGETQYF

len: 20
abundance: NA
v_gene: TRBV7-3
d_gene: TRBD2
j_gene: TRBJ2-2
CDR3nt: TGTGCCAGCAGCCGCTTGGGGACTAGCGGGTTGGGCGCGAACACCGGGGAGCTGTTTTTT
CDR3aa: CASSRLGTSGLGANTGELFF

len: 15
abundance: many
v_gene: TRBV7-6
d_gene: NA
j_gene: TRBJ2-7
CDR3nt: TGTGCCAGCAGCTCTGGACAGAGCTCCCGATACGAGCAGTACTTC
CDR3aa: CASSSGQSSRYEQYF

len: 11
abundance: few
v_gene: TRBV6-2/TRBV6-3
d_gene: NA
j_gene: TRBJ2-1
CDR3nt: TGTGCCAGCAGTTACCTAGGTAGGCAGTTCTTC
CDR3aa: CASSYLGRQFF

len: 14
abundance: few
v_gene: TRBV2
d_gene: TRBD1
j_gene: TRBJ1-1
CDR3nt: TGTGCCAGTCATCCGGCAGGGGGCCACCTTGAAGCTTTCTTT
CDR3aa: CASHPAGGHLEAFF

len: 14
abundance: many
v_gene: TRBV29-1
d_gene: TRBD2
j_gene: TRBJ2-3
CDR3nt: TGCAGCGTCCGGCTAGCGGGAAGCACAGATACGCAGTATTTT
CDR3aa: CSVRLAGSTDTQYF

len: 12
abundance: many
v_gene: TRBV29-1
d_gene: TRBD1
j_gene: TRBJ2-5
CDR3nt: TGCAGCGTGGGACAGATCAAAGAGACCCAGTACTTC
CDR3aa: CSVGQIKETQYF

len: 15
abundance: many
v_gene: TRBV7-2
d_gene: NA
j_gene: TRBJ1-5
CDR3nt: TGTGCCAGCAGCTTAGAGACAGAGAGCAATCAGCCCCAGCATTTT
CDR3aa: CASSLETESNQPQHF

len: 14
abundance: few
v_gene: TRBV11-3
d_gene: TRBD1
j_gene: TRBJ2-2
CDR3nt: TGTGCCAGCACCGACAGGGAAAACACCGGGGAGCTGTTTTTT
CDR3aa: CASTDRENTGELFF

len: 15
abundance: few
v_gene: TRBV25-1
d_gene: TRBD1
j_gene: TRBJ2-7
CDR3nt: TGTGCCAGCAGTGATAGGGACAGGGCGACCTACGAGCAGTACTTC
CDR3aa: CASSDRDRATYEQYF

len: 15
abundance: many
v_gene: TRBV25-1
d_gene: NA
j_gene: TRBJ1-1
CDR3nt: TGTGCCAGCAGTGAATCCGACAGATATAGAACTGAAGCTTTCTTT
CDR3aa: CASSESDRYRTEAFF

len: 16
abundance: few
v_gene: TRBV28
d_gene: TRBD2
j_gene: TRBJ2-1
CDR3nt: TGTGCCAGCAGCGTAGCGTTAGCGGGAGTAAAGAATGAGCAGTTCTTC
CDR3aa: CASSVALAGVKNEQFF

len: 15
abundance: many
v_gene: TRBV7-6
d_gene: NA
j_gene: TRBJ1-5
CDR3nt: TGTGCCAGCAGCTTAGCAGGGGATGGCAATCAGCCCCAGCATTTT
CDR3aa: CASSLAGDGNQPQHF

len: 15
abundance: NA
v_gene: TRBV7-9
d_gene: NA
j_gene: TRBJ1-1
CDR3nt: TGTGCCAGCAGCCCCAGAGCAGGGTCGAACACTGAAGCTTTCTTT
CDR3aa: CASSPRAGSNTEAFF

len: 16
abundance: many
v_gene: TRBV9
d_gene: TRBD2
j_gene: TRBJ2-2
CDR3nt: TGTGCCAGCAGCGCGGGGGGGAGGGCCATATCCGGGGAGCTGTTTTTT
CDR3aa: CASSAGGRAISGELFF

len: 13
abundance: many
v_gene: TRBV18
d_gene: TRBD1
j_gene: TRBJ2-5
CDR3nt: TGTGCCAGCTCACGGGACAGTGGAGAGACCCAGTACTTC
CDR3aa: CASSRDSGETQYF

len: 15
abundance: many
v_gene: TRBV3-1
d_gene: NA
j_gene: TRBJ2-1
CDR3nt: TGTGCCAGCAGCCAAGATTCATCCCTAGTCAGGGAGCAGTTCTTC
CDR3aa: CASSQDSSLVREQFF

len: 15
abundance: many
v_gene: TRBV20-1
d_gene: NA
j_gene: TRBJ1-4
CDR3nt: TGCAGTGCTAGAGATGGGGGGGTCTGGAATGAAAAACTGTTTTTT
CDR3aa: CSARDGGVWNEKLFF

len: 13
abundance: NA
v_gene: TRBV5-6
d_gene: NA
j_gene: TRBJ2-7
CDR3nt: TGTGCCAGCAGCCCAGGGATAAAATACGAGCAGTACTTC
CDR3aa: CASSPGIKYEQYF

len: 13
abundance: many
v_gene: TRBV19
d_gene: NA
j_gene: TRBJ1-6
CDR3nt: TGTGCCAGTAGTATCGGTGGTAATTCACCCCTCCACTTT
CDR3aa: CASSIGGNSPLHF

len: 13
abundance: few
v_gene: TRBV29-1
d_gene: TRBD1
j_gene: TRBJ1-1
CDR3nt: TGCAGCGAGGGGACAGACCCGAACACTGAAGCTTTCTTT
CDR3aa: CSEGTDPNTEAFF

len: 15
abundance: many
v_gene: TRBV3-1
d_gene: TRBD1
j_gene: TRBJ2-7
CDR3nt: TGTGCCAGCAGCCAAGGAGGGACAGGACAGTACGAGCAGTACTTC
CDR3aa: CASSQGGTGQYEQYF

len: 18
abundance: few
v_gene: TRBV11-2
d_gene: TRBD1
j_gene: TRBJ1-5
CDR3nt: TGTGCCAGCAGCTTAGGCCGCCGTGAACAGGGGGCAGATCAGCCCCAGCATTTT
CDR3aa: CASSLGRREQGADQPQHF

len: 15
abundance: many
v_gene: TRBV14
d_gene: TRBD2
j_gene: TRBJ2-7
CDR3nt: TGTGCCAGCAGCCAACAAGGACTAGCTGGCTACGAGCAGTACTTC
CDR3aa: CASSQQGLAGYEQYF

len: 16
abundance: many
v_gene: TRBV7-3
d_gene: TRBD2
j_gene: TRBJ2-1
CDR3nt: TGTGCCAGCAGCTCTACTAGCGGAACTTCCTACAATGAGCAGTTCTTC
CDR3aa: CASSSTSGTSYNEQFF

len: 13
abundance: many
v_gene: TRBV5-1
d_gene: NA
j_gene: TRBJ2-7
CDR3nt: TGCGCCAGCAGCTCGACAAGAAGCTACGAGCAGTACTTC
CDR3aa: CASSSTRSYEQYF

len: 14
abundance: NA
v_gene: TRBV7-9
d_gene: TRBD1
j_gene: TRBJ2-5
CDR3nt: TGTGCCAGCAGGCCCGGGACAGGGTTAGAGACCCAGTACTTC
CDR3aa: CASRPGTGLETQYF

len: 12
abundance: many
v_gene: TRBV18
d_gene: NA
j_gene: TRBJ2-1
CDR3nt: TGTGCCAGCTCACCACTTCAGTCCGAGCAGTTCTTC
CDR3aa: CASSPLQSEQFF

len: 14
abundance: many
v_gene: TRBV28
d_gene: NA
j_gene: TRBJ2-7
CDR3nt: TGTGCCAGCAGTTTTTTAAGCGGCTCCTACGAGCAGTACTTC
CDR3aa: CASSFLSGSYEQYF

len: 12
abundance: many
v_gene: TRBV20-1
d_gene: NA
j_gene: TRBJ1-5
CDR3nt: TGCAGTGGGGCAGGGACTAATCAGCCCCAGCATTTT
CDR3aa: CSGAGTNQPQHF

len: 15
abundance: many
v_gene: TRBV7-2
d_gene: TRBD1
j_gene: TRBJ2-2
CDR3nt: TGTGCCAGCAGGCCGCGGGACAGGGTAGCCGGGGAGCTGTTTTTT
CDR3aa: CASRPRDRVAGELFF

len: 16
abundance: NA
v_gene: TRBV10-2
d_gene: TRBD1
j_gene: TRBJ1-5
CDR3nt: TGCGCCAGCAGTGACTTGGGACAGGGGGGTAATCAGCCCCAGCATTTT
CDR3aa: CASSDLGQGGNQPQHF

len: 15
abundance: many
v_gene: TRBV15
d_gene: NA
j_gene: TRBJ2-1
CDR3nt: TGTGCCACCAGCAGAGATAGGGACGGTTACAATGAGCAGTTCTTC
CDR3aa: CATSRDRDGYNEQFF

len: 15
abundance: many
v_gene: TRBV7-2
d_gene: NA
j_gene: TRBJ1-5
CDR3nt: TGTGCCAGCAGCTTAGATGCCGGGGCAGGACAGCCCCAGCATTTT
CDR3aa: CASSLDAGAGQPQHF

len: 16
abundance: many
v_gene: TRBV28
d_gene: TRBD1
j_gene: TRBJ1-4
CDR3nt: TGTGCCAGCAGCTATATGCACGGGACAGGGGAGGAAAAACTGTTTTTT
CDR3aa: CASSYMHGTGEEKLFF

len: 14
abundance: few
v_gene: TRBV15
d_gene: NA
j_gene: TRBJ1-5
CDR3nt: TGTGCCACCAGCAGAGGAGGGGGGGATCAGCCCCAGCATTTT
CDR3aa: CATSRGGGDQPQHF

len: 14
abundance: NA
v_gene: TRBV5-5
d_gene: TRBD1
j_gene: TRBJ2-7
CDR3nt: TGTGCCAGCAGCTGGGCGACAGGGAGCTGGGAGCAGTACTTC
CDR3aa: CASSWATGSWEQYF

len: 16
abundance: many
v_gene: TRBV19
d_gene: NA
j_gene: TRBJ2-2
CDR3nt: TGTGCCAGTAGTATAGTACTAGCACCGAACACCGGGGAGCTGTTTTTT
CDR3aa: CASSIVLAPNTGELFF

len: 17
abundance: few
v_gene: TRBV4-2
d_gene: TRBD2
j_gene: TRBJ2-1
CDR3nt: TGTGCCAGCAGCCAGGAACCGGGACTAGCGGACTACAATGAGCAGTTCTTC
CDR3aa: CASSQEPGLADYNEQFF

len: 15
abundance: few
v_gene: TRBV19
d_gene: TRBD2
j_gene: TRBJ2-1
CDR3nt: TGTGCCAGTACCATACAACTAGCGGGAAGCAATGAGCAGTTCTTC
CDR3aa: CASTIQLAGSNEQFF

len: 11
abundance: NA
v_gene: TRBV2
d_gene: NA
j_gene: TRBJ2-4
CDR3nt: TGTGCCAGCGGTGGGACAAACATTCAGTACTTC
CDR3aa: CASGGTNIQYF

len: 11
abundance: many
v_gene: TRBV28
d_gene: NA
j_gene: TRBJ1-2
CDR3nt: TGTGCCAGCAGGACTAACTATGGCTACACCTTC
CDR3aa: CASRTNYGYTF

len: 15
abundance: NA
v_gene: TRBV7-2
d_gene: NA
j_gene: TRBJ2-5
CDR3nt: TGTGCCAGCAGCCGTACGTGGGGGGTTCAAGAGACCCAGTACTTC
CDR3aa: CASSRTWGVQETQYF